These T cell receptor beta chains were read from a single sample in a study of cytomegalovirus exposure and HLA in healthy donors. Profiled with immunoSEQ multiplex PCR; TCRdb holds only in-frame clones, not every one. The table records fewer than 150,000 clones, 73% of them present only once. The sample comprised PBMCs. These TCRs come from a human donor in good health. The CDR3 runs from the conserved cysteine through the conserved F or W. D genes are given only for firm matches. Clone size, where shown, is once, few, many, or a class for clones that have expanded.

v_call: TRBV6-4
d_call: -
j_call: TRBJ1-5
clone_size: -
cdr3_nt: TGTGCCAGCAGTGACGTAATTTTGGCGGCGGCACCATATAGCAATCAGCCCCAGCATTTT
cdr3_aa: CASSDVILAAAPYSNQPQHF

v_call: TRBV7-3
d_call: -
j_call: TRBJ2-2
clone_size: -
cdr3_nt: TGTGCCAGCAGCTTAGCTCTAACCGGGGAGCTGTTTTTT
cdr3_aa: CASSLALTGELFF

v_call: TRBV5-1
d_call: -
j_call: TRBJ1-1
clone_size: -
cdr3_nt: TGCGCCAGCAGCTTTAGGGGGACGACTGAAGCTTTCTTT
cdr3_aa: CASSFRGTTEAFF

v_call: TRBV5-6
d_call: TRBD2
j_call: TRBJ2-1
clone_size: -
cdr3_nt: TGTGCCAGCAGCCGGGGACTATGTGAGCAGTTCTTC
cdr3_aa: CASSRGLCEQFF

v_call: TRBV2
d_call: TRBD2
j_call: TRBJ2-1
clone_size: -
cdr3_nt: TGTGCCGGCGCCGGGACTAGCGGATTCAATGAGCAGTTCTTC
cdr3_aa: CAGAGTSGFNEQFF

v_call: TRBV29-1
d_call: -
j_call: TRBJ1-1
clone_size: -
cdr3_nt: TGCAGCGTCGCAGGGGTTCTGGGCACTGAAGCTTTCTTT
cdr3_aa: CSVAGVLGTEAFF

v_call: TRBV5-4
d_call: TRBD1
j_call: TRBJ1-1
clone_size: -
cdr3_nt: TGTGCCAGCAGCTCACAGGGGTACACTGAAGCTTTCTTT
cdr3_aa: CASSSQGYTEAFF

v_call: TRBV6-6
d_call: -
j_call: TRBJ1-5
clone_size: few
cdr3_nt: TGTGCCAGCAGTTACGGGGCGACAGGTTCCTATCAGCCCCAGCATTTT
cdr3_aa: CASSYGATGSYQPQHF

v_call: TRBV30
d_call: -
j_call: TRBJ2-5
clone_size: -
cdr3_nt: TGTGCCTGGAGTGGAGGCGGGCCTGGCCGGGAGACCCAGTACTTC
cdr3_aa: CAWSGGGPGRETQYF

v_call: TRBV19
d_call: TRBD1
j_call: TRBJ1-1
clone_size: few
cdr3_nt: TGTGCCAGTAGTACCGGGACAGGAGCGAACACTGAAGCTTTCTTT
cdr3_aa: CASSTGTGANTEAFF

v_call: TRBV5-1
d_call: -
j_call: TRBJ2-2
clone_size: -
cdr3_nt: TGCGCCAGCAGCCCTCCGGACAAGGGGCTCGGGGGCGGGGAGCTGTTTTTT
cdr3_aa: CASSPPDKGLGGGELFF

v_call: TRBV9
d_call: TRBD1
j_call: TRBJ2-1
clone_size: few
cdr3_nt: TGTGCCAGCAGCGTAGGGACAGGGAGTTACGATGAGCAGTTCTTC
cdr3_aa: CASSVGTGSYDEQFF

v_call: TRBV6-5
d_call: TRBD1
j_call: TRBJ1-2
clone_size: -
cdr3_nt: TGTGCCAGCAGTGCTAGACAGGGGGAAGGCTACACCTTC
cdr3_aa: CASSARQGEGYTF

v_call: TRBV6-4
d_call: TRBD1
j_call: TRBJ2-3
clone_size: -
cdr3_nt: TGTGCCAGCAGTGACTCGAGGTCCAGGGGGAATAGCACAGATACGCAGTATTTT
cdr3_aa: CASSDSRSRGNSTDTQYF

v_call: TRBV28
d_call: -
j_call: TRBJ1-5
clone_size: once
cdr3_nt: TGTGCCAGCTCTAGACCCCCTAACAATCAGCCCCAGCATTTT
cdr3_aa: CASSRPPNNQPQHF

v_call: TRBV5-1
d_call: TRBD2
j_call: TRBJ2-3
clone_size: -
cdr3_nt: TGCGCCAGCAGCGTTAACGGACTAGCAGGCACAGATACGCAGTATTTT
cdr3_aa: CASSVNGLAGTDTQYF

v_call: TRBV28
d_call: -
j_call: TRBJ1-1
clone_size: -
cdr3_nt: TGTGCCACCAAAACGACAGGCCTGGGGACTGAAGCTTTCTTT
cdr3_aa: CATKTTGLGTEAFF

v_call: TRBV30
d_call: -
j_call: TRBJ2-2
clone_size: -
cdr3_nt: TGTGCCTGGAGTAAAAGGGAAGGGGCGAGCACCGGGGAGCTGTTTTTT
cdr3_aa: CAWSKREGASTGELFF

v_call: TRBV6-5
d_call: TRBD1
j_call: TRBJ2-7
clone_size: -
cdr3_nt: TGTGCCAGCAGTGGACGGACAGGGGTGTCCTACGAGCAGTACTTC
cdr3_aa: CASSGRTGVSYEQYF

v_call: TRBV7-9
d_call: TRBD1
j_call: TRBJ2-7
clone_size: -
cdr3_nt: TGTGCCAGCAGCGGGACAGGGTCCTACGAGCAGTACTTC
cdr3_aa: CASSGTGSYEQYF

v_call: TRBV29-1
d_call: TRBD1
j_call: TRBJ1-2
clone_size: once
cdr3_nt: TGCAGCGTTGAAGGGACAGGTGAAAGTGGCTACACCTTC
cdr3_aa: CSVEGTGESGYTF

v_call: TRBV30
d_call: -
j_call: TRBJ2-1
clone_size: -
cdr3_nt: TGTGCCTGGAGTGGGACTTACAATGAGCAGTTCTTC
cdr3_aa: CAWSGTYNEQFF

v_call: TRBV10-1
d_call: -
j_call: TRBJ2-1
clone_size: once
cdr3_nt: TGCGCCAGCAGTCCCCAGAACGGGGGTGAGCAGTTCTTC
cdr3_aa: CASSPQNGGEQFF

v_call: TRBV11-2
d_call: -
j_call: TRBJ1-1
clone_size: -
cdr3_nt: TGTGCCAGCAGCGACGGGCGGACTCGAGAAGCTTTCTTT
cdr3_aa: CASSDGRTREAFF

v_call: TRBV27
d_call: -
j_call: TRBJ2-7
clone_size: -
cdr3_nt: TGTGCCAGCATTAGTTCGGGTGAGCAGTACTTC
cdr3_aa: CASISSGEQYF

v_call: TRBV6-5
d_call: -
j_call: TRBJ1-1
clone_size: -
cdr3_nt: TGTGCCAGCAGTTACGGGAGGAACACTGAAGCTTTCTTT
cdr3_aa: CASSYGRNTEAFF

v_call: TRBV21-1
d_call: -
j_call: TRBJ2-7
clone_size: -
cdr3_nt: TGTGCCAGCCCTCGCGACTGGCCCTACGAGCAGTACTTC
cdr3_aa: CASPRDWPYEQYF

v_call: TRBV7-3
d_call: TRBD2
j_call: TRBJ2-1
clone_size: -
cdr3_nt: TGTGCCAGCAGCCCTACTAGCGGACTTTACAATGAGCAGTTCTTC
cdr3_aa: CASSPTSGLYNEQFF

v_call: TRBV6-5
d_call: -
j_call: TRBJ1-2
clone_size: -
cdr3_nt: TGTGCCAGCAGGCGGGGCCAAGCTAACTATGGCTACACCTTC
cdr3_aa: CASRRGQANYGYTF

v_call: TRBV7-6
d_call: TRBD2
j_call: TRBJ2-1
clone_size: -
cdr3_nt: TGTGCCAGCAGCTTACGGGCTAGCGGCAAGTCCTACAATGAGCAGTTCTTC
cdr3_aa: CASSLRASGKSYNEQFF

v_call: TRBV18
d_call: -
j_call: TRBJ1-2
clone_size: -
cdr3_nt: TGTGCCAGCTCCCCTAACACGGGAAACTATGGCTACACCTTC
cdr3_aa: CASSPNTGNYGYTF

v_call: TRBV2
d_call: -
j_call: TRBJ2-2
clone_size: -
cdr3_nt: TGTGCCAGCAGTGTCGTTAGTTTGACGGAGGGGGAGCTGTTTTTT
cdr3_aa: CASSVVSLTEGELFF

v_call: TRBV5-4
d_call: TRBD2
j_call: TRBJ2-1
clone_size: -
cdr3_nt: TGTGCCAGCAGCCTAGCGGGGGAGCAGTTCTTC
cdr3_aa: CASSLAGEQFF

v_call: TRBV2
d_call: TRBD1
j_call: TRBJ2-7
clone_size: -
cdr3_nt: TGTGCCAGCAGTGATCGGGCAGGGGGCGGCTACGAGCAGTACTTC
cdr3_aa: CASSDRAGGGYEQYF

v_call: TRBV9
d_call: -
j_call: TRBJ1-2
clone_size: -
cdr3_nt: TGTGCCAGCACGGCCACGACTGCTAACTATGGCTACACCTTC
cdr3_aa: CASTATTANYGYTF

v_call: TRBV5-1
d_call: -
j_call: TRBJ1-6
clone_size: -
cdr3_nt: TGCGCCAGCAGACCCGACAGTCGCTCCTATAATTCACCCCTCCACTTT
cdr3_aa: CASRPDSRSYNSPLHF

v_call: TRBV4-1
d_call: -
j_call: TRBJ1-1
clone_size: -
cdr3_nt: TGCGCCAGCAGCCAAGAGCTGGCAGGGAGGGAGGCCTTCTTT
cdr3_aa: CASSQELAGREAFF

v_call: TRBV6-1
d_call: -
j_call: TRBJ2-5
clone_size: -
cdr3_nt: TGTGCCAGCAAGGTGCCAGGGGTCGTTGAGACCCAGTACTTC
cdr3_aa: CASKVPGVVETQYF

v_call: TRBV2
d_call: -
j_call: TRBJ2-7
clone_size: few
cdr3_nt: TGTGCCAGCAGTGGTTGTAAGCAGTACTTC
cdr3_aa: CASSGCKQYF

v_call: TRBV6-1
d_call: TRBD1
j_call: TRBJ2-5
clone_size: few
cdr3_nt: TGTGCCAGCAGTACACAGGGGCAAGAGACCCAGTACTTC
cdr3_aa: CASSTQGQETQYF

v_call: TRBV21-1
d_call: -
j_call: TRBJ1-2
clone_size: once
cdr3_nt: TGTGCCAGCGAAGAGGACAGGGAGGTTTATGGCTACACCTTC
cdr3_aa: CASEEDREVYGYTF

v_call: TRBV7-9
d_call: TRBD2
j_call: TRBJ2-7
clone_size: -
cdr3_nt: TGTGCCAGCAGCGTTGGGACTAGCTACGAGCAGTACTTC
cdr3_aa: CASSVGTSYEQYF

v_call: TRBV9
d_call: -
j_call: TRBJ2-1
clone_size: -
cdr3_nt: TGTGCCAGCAGCGTAAGAGACCCTCCCAGAGGGGGGCAGTTCTTC
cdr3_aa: CASSVRDPPRGGQFF

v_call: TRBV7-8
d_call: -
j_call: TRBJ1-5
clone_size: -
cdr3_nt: TGTGCCAGCAGCTGGAGTCGTGGGGGGGGTTATAGCAATCAGCCCCAGCATTTT
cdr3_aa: CASSWSRGGGYSNQPQHF

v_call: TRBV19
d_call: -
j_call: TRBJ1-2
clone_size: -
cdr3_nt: TGTGCCAGTGACGACACAGGGTTCAATGGCTACACCTTC
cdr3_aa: CASDDTGFNGYTF

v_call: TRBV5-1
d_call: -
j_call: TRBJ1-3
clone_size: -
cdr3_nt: TGCGCCAGCAGCTTGATTAGGGCAGGGGAAGACACCATATATTTT
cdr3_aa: CASSLIRAGEDTIYF

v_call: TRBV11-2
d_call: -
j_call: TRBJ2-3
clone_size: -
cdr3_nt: TGTGCCAGCAGCTTAGCACTTATCACAGATACGCAGTATTTT
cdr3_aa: CASSLALITDTQYF

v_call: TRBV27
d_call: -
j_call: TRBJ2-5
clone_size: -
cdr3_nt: TGTGCCAGCACCCCTACTGGGCGGGGCCGACAAGAGACCCAGTACTTC
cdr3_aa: CASTPTGRGRQETQYF

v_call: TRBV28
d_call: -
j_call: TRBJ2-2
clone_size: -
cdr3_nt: TGTGCCAGCAGTTCCGGGACAAGTTCGGGCACCGGGGAGCTGTTTTTT
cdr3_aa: CASSSGTSSGTGELFF

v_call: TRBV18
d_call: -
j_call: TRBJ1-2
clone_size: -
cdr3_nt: TGTGCCAGCTCACCACCTTCCCAGGCCCCTAACTATGGCTACACCTTC
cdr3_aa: CASSPPSQAPNYGYTF

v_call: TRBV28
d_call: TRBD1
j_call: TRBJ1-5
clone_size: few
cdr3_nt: TGTGCCAGCAGCCGCGGTTGGGGACAGGGCCCCCATAGCAATCAGCCCCAGCATTTT
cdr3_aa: CASSRGWGQGPHSNQPQHF

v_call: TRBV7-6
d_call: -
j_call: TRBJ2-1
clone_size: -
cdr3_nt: TGTGCCAGCAGCTTAACAAATGAGCAGTTCTTC
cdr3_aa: CASSLTNEQFF

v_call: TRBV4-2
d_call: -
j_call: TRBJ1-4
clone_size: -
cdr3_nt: TGTGCCAGCAGCCAGCTAAGTGAAAAACTGTTTTTT
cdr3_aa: CASSQLSEKLFF

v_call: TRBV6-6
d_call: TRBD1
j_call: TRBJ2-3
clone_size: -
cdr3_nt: TGTGCCAGCAGGGGGACAGTTCGCACAGATACGCAGTATTTT
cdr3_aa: CASRGTVRTDTQYF